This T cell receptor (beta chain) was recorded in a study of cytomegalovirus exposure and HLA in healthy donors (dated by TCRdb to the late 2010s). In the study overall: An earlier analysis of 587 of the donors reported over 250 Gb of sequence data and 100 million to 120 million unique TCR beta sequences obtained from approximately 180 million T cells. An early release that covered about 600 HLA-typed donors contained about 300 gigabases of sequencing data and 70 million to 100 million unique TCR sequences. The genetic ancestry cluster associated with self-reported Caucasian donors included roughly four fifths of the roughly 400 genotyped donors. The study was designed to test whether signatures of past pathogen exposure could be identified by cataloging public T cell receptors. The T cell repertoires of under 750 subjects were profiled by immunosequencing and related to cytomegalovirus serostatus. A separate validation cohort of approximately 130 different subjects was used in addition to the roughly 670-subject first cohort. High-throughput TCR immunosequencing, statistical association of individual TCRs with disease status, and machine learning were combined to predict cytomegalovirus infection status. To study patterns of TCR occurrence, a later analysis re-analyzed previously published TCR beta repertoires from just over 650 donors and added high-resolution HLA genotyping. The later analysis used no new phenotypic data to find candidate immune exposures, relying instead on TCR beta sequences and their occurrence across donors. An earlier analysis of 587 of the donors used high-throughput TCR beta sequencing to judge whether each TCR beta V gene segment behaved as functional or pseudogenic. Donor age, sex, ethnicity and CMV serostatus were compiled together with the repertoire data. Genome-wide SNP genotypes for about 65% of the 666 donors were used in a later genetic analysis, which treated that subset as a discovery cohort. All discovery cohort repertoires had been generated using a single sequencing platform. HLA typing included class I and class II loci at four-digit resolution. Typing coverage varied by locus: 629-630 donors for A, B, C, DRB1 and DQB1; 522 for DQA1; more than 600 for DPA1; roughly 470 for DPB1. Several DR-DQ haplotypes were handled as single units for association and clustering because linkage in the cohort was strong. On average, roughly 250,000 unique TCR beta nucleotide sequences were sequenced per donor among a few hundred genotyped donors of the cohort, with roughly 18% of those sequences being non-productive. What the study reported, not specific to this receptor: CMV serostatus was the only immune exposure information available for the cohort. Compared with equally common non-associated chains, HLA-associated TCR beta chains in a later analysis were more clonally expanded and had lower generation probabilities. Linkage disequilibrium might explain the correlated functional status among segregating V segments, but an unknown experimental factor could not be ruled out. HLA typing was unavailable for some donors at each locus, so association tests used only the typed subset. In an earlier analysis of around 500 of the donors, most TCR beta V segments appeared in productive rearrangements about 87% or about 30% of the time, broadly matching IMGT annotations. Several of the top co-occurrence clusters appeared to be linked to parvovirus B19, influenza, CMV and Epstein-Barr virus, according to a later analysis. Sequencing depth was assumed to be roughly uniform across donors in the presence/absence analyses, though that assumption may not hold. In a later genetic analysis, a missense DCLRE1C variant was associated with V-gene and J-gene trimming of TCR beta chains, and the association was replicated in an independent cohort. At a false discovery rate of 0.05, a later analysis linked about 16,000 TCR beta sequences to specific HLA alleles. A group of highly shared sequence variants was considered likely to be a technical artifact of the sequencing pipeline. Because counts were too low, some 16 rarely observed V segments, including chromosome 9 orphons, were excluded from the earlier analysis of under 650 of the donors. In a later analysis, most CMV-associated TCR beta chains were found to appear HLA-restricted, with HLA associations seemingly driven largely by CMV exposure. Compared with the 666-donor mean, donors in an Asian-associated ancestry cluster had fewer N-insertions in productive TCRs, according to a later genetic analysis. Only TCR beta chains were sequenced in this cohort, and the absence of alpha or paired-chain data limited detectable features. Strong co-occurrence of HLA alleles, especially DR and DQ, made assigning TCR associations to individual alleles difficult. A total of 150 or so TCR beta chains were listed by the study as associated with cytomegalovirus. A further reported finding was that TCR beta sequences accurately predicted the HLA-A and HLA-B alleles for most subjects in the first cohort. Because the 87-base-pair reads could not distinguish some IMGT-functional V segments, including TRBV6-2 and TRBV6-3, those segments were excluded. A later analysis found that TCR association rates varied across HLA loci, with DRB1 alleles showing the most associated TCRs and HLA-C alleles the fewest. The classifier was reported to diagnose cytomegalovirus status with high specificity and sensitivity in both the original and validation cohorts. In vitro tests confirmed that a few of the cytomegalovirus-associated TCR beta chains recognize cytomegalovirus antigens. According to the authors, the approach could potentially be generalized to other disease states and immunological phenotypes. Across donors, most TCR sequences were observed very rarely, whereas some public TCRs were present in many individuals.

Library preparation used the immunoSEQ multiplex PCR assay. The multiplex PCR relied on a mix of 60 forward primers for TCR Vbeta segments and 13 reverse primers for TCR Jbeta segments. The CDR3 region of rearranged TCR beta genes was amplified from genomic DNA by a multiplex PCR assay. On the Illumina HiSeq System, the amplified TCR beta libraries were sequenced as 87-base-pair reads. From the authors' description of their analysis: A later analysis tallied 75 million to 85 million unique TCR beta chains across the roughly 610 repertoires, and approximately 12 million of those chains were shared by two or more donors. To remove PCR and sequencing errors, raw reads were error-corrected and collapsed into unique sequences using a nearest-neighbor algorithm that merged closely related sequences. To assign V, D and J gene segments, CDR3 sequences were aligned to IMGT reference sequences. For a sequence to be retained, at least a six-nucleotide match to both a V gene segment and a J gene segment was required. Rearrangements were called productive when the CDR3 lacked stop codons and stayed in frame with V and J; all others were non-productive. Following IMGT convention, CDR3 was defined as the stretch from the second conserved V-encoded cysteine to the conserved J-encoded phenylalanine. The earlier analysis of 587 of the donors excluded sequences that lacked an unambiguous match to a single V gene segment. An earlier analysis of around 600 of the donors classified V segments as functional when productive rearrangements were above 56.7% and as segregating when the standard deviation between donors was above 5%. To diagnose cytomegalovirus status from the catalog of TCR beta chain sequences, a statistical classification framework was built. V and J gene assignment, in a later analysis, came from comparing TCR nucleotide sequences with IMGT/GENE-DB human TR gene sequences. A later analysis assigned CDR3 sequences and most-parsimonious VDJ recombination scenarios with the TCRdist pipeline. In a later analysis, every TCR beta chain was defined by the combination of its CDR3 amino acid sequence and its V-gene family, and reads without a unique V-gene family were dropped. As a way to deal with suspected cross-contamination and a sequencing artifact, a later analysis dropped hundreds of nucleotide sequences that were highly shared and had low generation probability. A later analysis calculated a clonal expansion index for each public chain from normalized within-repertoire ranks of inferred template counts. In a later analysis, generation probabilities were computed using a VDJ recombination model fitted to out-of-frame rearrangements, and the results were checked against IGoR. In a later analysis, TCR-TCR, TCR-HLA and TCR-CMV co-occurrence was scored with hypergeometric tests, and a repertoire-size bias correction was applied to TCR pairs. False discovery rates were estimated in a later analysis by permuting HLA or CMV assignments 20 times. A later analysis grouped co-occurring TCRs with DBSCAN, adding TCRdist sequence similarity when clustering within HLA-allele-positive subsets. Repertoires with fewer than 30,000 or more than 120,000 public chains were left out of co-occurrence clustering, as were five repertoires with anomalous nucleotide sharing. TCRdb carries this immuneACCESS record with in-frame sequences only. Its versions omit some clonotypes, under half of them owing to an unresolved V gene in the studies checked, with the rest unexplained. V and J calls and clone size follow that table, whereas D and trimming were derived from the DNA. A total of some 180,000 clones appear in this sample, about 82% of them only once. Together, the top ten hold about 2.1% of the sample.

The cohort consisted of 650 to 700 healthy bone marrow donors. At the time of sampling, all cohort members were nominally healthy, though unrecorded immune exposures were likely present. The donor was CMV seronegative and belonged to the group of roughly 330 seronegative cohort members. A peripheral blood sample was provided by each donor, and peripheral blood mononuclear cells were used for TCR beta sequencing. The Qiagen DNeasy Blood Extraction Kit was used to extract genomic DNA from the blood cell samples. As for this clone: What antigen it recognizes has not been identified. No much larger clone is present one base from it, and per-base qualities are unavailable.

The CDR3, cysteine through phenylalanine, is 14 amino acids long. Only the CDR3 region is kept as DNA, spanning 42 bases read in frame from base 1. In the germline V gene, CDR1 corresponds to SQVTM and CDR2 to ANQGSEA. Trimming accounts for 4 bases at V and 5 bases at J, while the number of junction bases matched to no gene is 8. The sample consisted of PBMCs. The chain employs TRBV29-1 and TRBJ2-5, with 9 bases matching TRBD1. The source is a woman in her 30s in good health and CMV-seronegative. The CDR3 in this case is CSVGGTGSWETQYF. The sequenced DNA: TGCAGCGTTGGAGGGACAGGGTCCTGGGAGACCCAGTACTTC.